The rows below give T cell receptor beta chains drawn from one sample of a study of blood T cell repertoires in COVID-19. The repertoire was sequenced with immunoSEQ multiplex PCR; TCRdb's copy has only in-frame clones and lacks some. This table holds some 290,000 clones, roughly 90% found once. The sample was peripheral blood. These receptors were collected from a woman in her 30s with COVID-19, enrolled during active disease. Both conserved end residues are part of each CDR3. Each record gives: V gene, J gene, CDR3 protein.

v_call: TRBV5-1
j_call: TRBJ1-6
cdr3_aa: CASSFRTGTDSPLHF

v_call: TRBV5-6
j_call: TRBJ2-7
cdr3_aa: CASSGRTDYYEQYF

v_call: TRBV6-5
j_call: TRBJ1-5
cdr3_aa: CASSYSRVGQPQHF

v_call: TRBV24-1
j_call: TRBJ1-2
cdr3_aa: CATSDPDRVRGYTF

v_call: TRBV29-1
j_call: TRBJ1-2
cdr3_aa: CSVTDYGYTF

v_call: TRBV5-4
j_call: TRBJ2-1
cdr3_aa: CACVAVPASYNEQFF

v_call: TRBV6-2/TRBV6-3
j_call: TRBJ2-1
cdr3_aa: CASSYDSLEQFF

v_call: TRBV19
j_call: TRBJ1-5
cdr3_aa: CASSISQGSNQPQHF

v_call: TRBV5-6
j_call: TRBJ1-3
cdr3_aa: CASSSRDNRNTIYF

v_call: TRBV7-8
j_call: TRBJ2-3
cdr3_aa: CASSLPATSGGDSTDTQYF

v_call: TRBV28
j_call: TRBJ1-3
cdr3_aa: CASSLIQGSNTIYF

v_call: TRBV5-8
j_call: TRBJ1-2
cdr3_aa: CASSLTGATNYGYTF

v_call: TRBV2
j_call: TRBJ1-6
cdr3_aa: CASSEFGGKSLHF

v_call: TRBV27
j_call: TRBJ1-6
cdr3_aa: CASSPGFSPLHF

v_call: TRBV2
j_call: TRBJ1-4
cdr3_aa: CASSEFRNYGEKLFF

v_call: TRBV19
j_call: TRBJ2-1
cdr3_aa: CASSVLILGGQGLGSYNEQFF

v_call: TRBV24-1
j_call: TRBJ1-5
cdr3_aa: CATSDPLQGTATYSNQPQHF

v_call: TRBV5-8
j_call: TRBJ1-5
cdr3_aa: CASLGRGSQPQHF

v_call: TRBV7-9
j_call: TRBJ1-2
cdr3_aa: CASSLEAGHGYTF

v_call: TRBV14
j_call: TRBJ2-7
cdr3_aa: CASSQRDTRTYEQYF

v_call: TRBV18
j_call: TRBJ1-1
cdr3_aa: CASSPPGVTEAFF

v_call: TRBV5-4
j_call: TRBJ1-1
cdr3_aa: CASISGGSEAFF

v_call: TRBV6-5
j_call: TRBJ1-2
cdr3_aa: CASCSTLTGAYGYTF

v_call: TRBV29-1
j_call: TRBJ1-1
cdr3_aa: CSAYPQVPEAFF

v_call: TRBV5-1
j_call: TRBJ1-4
cdr3_aa: CASSIQGASNEKLFF

v_call: TRBV2
j_call: TRBJ1-1
cdr3_aa: CASSVNRMNTEAFF

v_call: TRBV2
j_call: TRBJ1-2
cdr3_aa: CASSDTTAFYGYTF

v_call: TRBV10-3
j_call: TRBJ1-3
cdr3_aa: CAISDPAGRVRNTIYF

v_call: TRBV9
j_call: TRBJ2-1
cdr3_aa: CASSALLAGGLDEQFF

v_call: TRBV6-5
j_call: TRBJ1-5
cdr3_aa: CASSYTGGSNQPQHF

v_call: TRBV11-2
j_call: TRBJ1-1
cdr3_aa: CASGLQGMGRFAEAFF

v_call: TRBV4-1
j_call: TRBJ1-5
cdr3_aa: CASSQGEVSRHQPQHF

v_call: TRBV24-1
j_call: TRBJ2-3
cdr3_aa: CATSDLHNRVGGTDTQYF

v_call: TRBV29-1
j_call: TRBJ1-1
cdr3_aa: CSVRTGVTWTEAFF

v_call: TRBV2
j_call: TRBJ2-3
cdr3_aa: CASSESWTGGATQYF

v_call: TRBV19
j_call: TRBJ2-7
cdr3_aa: CASHPTQGGEQYF

v_call: TRBV11-3
j_call: TRBJ2-3
cdr3_aa: CASSFAGSLPGTDTQYF

v_call: TRBV6-5
j_call: TRBJ1-5
cdr3_aa: CASRSSNQGNQPQHF

v_call: TRBV28
j_call: TRBJ2-7
cdr3_aa: CASSFAGTGSYEQYF

v_call: TRBV27
j_call: TRBJ1-2
cdr3_aa: CASSAGTGNGYTF

v_call: TRBV12-3/TRBV12-4
j_call: TRBJ2-7
cdr3_aa: CASSWDRYEQYF

v_call: TRBV3-1/TRBV3-2
j_call: TRBJ1-3
cdr3_aa: CASSQATGAGRNTIYF

v_call: TRBV7-9
j_call: TRBJ2-7
cdr3_aa: CASSPRDRIYEQYF

v_call: TRBV7-9
j_call: TRBJ2-1
cdr3_aa: CASSPQRYNEQFF

v_call: TRBV25-1
j_call: TRBJ1-2
cdr3_aa: CASSVGVYGYTF

v_call: TRBV19
j_call: TRBJ2-2
cdr3_aa: CASSYPGTTINTGELFF

v_call: TRBV27
j_call: TRBJ1-5
cdr3_aa: CASSSGQGRNNQPQHF

v_call: TRBV6-1
j_call: TRBJ1-5
cdr3_aa: CASSEVQGASNQPQHF

v_call: TRBV29-1
j_call: TRBJ1-1
cdr3_aa: CSVGAGWAMNTEAFF

v_call: TRBV19
j_call: TRBJ1-2
cdr3_aa: CASTAWGGYGYTF